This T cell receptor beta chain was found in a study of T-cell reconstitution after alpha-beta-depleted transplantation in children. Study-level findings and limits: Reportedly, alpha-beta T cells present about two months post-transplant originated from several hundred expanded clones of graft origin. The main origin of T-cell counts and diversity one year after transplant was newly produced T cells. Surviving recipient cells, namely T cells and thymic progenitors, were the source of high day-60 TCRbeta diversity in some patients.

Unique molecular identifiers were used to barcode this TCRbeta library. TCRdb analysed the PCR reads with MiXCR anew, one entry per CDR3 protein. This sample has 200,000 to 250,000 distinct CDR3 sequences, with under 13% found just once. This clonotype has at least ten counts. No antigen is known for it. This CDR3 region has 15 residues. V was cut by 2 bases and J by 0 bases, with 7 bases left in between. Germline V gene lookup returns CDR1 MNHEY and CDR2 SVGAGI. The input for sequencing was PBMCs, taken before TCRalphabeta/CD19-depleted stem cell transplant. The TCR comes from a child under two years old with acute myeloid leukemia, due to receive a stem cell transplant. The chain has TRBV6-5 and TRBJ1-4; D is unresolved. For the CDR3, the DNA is TGTGCCAGCAGTTACGGGCATGCAACTAATGAAAAACTGTTTTTT. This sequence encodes CASSYGHATNEKLFF.